These 10 T cell receptor beta chains share one sample of origin, sequenced in a study of blood T cell repertoires in COVID-19. Libraries were prepared by immunoSEQ multiplex PCR; TCRdb keeps only in-frame clonotypes and omits some of them. Counted here are 260,000 or so clones, 85% occurring once; the ten biggest clones make up 2% to 3%. Sequencing was done on a sample of PBMCs or T cells enriched from blood (not recorded which). The receptors come from a woman between 50 and 59 years old who had recovered from COVID-19.

The chain couples TRBV5-4 to TRBJ1-2, with D perhaps matching TRBD1 (5 bases). The CDR3 spans 13 residues. The V gene lost 0 bases and the J gene lost 8 bases, with 11 bases spanning the gap. Germline V lookup: CDR1 SGHNT, CDR2 YYREEE (reference sequence). The CDR3 DNA reads as TGTGCCAGCAGCTTGGAGCAGGGTAGCGGCTACACCTTC. This encodes CASSLEQGSGYTF.

V usage is TRBV12-3 or TRBV12-4 and J usage is TRBJ1-4; no reliable D call. Trimming took off 6 bases at V and 4 bases at J, with 3 bases between the two ends. The CDR3 extends over 11 amino acids. CDR3 DNA sequence: TGTGCCAGCAGCCGTAATGAAAAACTGTTTTTT. The encoded protein is CASSRNEKLFF.

This clone came up a few times. The CDR3 loop reads CASSRGSSTNEKLFF. CDR3 DNA: TGTGCCAGCAGCCGGGGGTCCTCAACTAATGAAAAACTGTTTTTT. The rearrangement uses TRBV7-9 and TRBJ1-4; weak D call: TRBD1 (5 bases). The ends were cut back, 5 bases at V and 0 bases at J, with 10 bases in the middle. Germline assignment: CDR1 SEHNR and CDR2 FQNEAQ (reference sequence). The CDR3 length is 15 residues.

V gene TRBV28 combines with J gene TRBJ1-4; unclear D gene. The CDR3 length is 12 residues. CDR1 MDHEN and CDR2 SYDVKM come from the germline V gene. V shed 4 bases and J shed 5 bases, with 5 bases lying between them. This CDR3 reads CASSSINEKLFF. The CDR3 bases are TGTGCCAGCAGTTCTATCAATGAAAAACTGTTTTTT. Full variable domain (missing parts from reference TRBV28 and TRBJ1-4): DVKVTQSSRYLVKRTGEKVFLECVQDMDHENMFWYRQDPGLGLRLIYFSYDVKMKEKGDIPEGYSVSREKKERFSLILESASTNQTSMYLCASSSINEKLFFGSGTQLSVL.

The J gene is TRBJ1-1, the V gene TRBV6-5; D not resolved. Germline V gene sequence: CDR1 MNHEY, CDR2 SVGAGI. With 2 bases removed from V and 12 bases from J, the gap between germline ends came to 16 bases. The CDR3 spans 13 residues. As DNA, the CDR3 is TGTGCCAGCAGTTACAGCAGTGCGGCGAGGTCTTTCTTT. This sequence encodes CASSYSSAARSFF.

The DNA for the CDR3 is TGCGCCAGCAGCCAACCTACTAGCGGCACAGATACGCAGTATTTT. Amino acid sequence: CASSQPTSGTDTQYF. The gene calls are TRBV4-3 and TRBJ2-3, with 7 bases matching TRBD2. Per germline, CDR1 LGHNA and CDR2 YSLEER. CDR3 size: 15 residues. The ends lost 2 bases at V and 1 base at J; junction bases unmatched: 3.

The chain uses TRBV6-5 and TRBJ2-7; 10 positions agree with TRBD2. This CDR3 spans 16 amino acids. J was trimmed by 7 bases and V by 2 bases; bases with no gene match: 11. Per the germline V gene, CDR1 is MNHEY and CDR2 is SVGAGI. The CDR3, as DNA: TGTGCCAGCAGTTACGCGGCTAGCGGGAGAGGATGGGAGCAGTACTTC. It encodes CASSYAASGRGWEQYF.

This clone was counted once. This chain uses TRBV3-1 (or the pseudogene TRBV3-2) with TRBJ2-1; 9 bases line up with TRBD2. CDR3 size: 17 residues. J gave up 7 bases and V 4 bases, and 14 bases lay outside the gene matches. The germline CDR1 and CDR2 sequences are LGHDT and YNNKEL (reference sequence). The CDR3 DNA sequence: TGTGCCAGCAGCCCAAGGACTGGCGCGGGAGGGCCTAATGAGCAGTTCTTC. Translation gives CASSPRTGAGGPNEQFF.

This clone is a singleton in its sample. This rearrangement joins TRBV2 to TRBJ2-5; TRBD2 matches at 7 bases. The CDR3 has 14 residues. CDR1 SNHLY and CDR2 FYNNEI come from the germline V gene. J lost 2 bases, V lost 5 bases, and 5 bases had no gene match. In DNA form, the CDR3 reads TGTGCCAGCAGTCCAAGGACTAGTCAAGAGACCCAGTACTTC. It yields the protein CASSPRTSQETQYF.

This clone was counted a single time. The J gene is TRBJ2-1, the V gene TRBV18, with a possible D match to TRBD2 (5 bases). The germline V gene encodes CDR1 KGHSH and CDR2 LQKENI. The CDR3 loop spans 15 amino acids. Trimming stripped 0 bases from V and 3 bases from J, with 9 bases between. CDR3 sequence: CASSPPSGIYNEQFF. The CDR3 nucleotides read TGTGCCAGCTCACCACCAAGCGGAATCTACAATGAGCAGTTCTTC.